The clone carrying this T cell receptor (beta chain) was recorded a few times. CDR1 and CDR2 (germline): LGHNA, YSLEER. The junction had 9 bases not matched to a gene; V was cut back by 0 bases and J by 4 bases. The CDR3 is 17 amino acids. MiXCR, run by TCRdb on the 5' RACE reads, gives a single entry per CDR3 protein. Here the sample spans some 53,000 distinct CDR3 sequences, around 17% being singletons. The data originate from a study of neurological immune-mediated disorders. The sequenced sample consisted of PBMCs. V and J are TRBV4-3 and TRBJ2-1; 7 bases line up with TRBD2. This receptor was taken from a man in his sixties in good health. The CDR3 bases are TGCGCCAGCAGCCAAGATACTTCGACTAGCAGATACAATGAGCAGTTCTTC. Encoded protein: CASSQDTSTSRYNEQFF.